These T cell receptor beta chains were read from a single sample in a study of beta chain features in type 1 diabetes. Data came from immunoSEQ multiplex PCR; TCRdb stores just in-frame clones and leaves some out. The sample has tens of thousands of clones; more than 45% are singletons. The material sequenced was central memory CD4+ T cells from blood. These receptor sequences come from a man in his thirties or forties with type 1 diabetes. CDR3s include the opening cysteine and the closing phenylalanine or tryptophan. A D gene is named only where the DNA matches it firmly. The listing skips clone size in some rows; elsewhere it reads once, few, many or a size class.

>TRBV29-1|TRBJ1-2|TRBD1|few
TGCAGCGTTGAGCCCCGGGGACAGGGGGCAGGGTATGGCTACACCTTC
CSVEPRGQGAGYGYTF
>TRBV5-1|TRBJ2-2|.|.
TGCGCCAGCAGCTTGGTTGCAGGGGCTGCCGGGGAGCTGTTTTTT
CASSLVAGAAGELFF
>TRBV18|TRBJ1-1|.|.
TGTGCCAGCTCACCACCGAATCTGGCCGATGACACTGAAGCTTTCTTT
CASSPPNLADDTEAFF
>TRBV7-9|TRBJ1-1|.|.
TGTGCCAGCAGCCCACCGTCAGGAACTGAAGCTTTCTTT
CASSPPSGTEAFF
>TRBV25-1|TRBJ1-6|TRBD1|.
TGTGCCAGCAGTGATAGCCAGGGGGTTTTATCACCCCTCCACTTT
CASSDSQGVLSPLHF
>TRBV9|TRBJ2-2|.|.
TGTGCCAGCAGCGTGGGCGCTCTTAACACCGGGGAGCTGTTTTTT
CASSVGALNTGELFF
>TRBV2|TRBJ1-5|.|.
TGTGCCAGCCGGGCAGGGGATAGCAATCAGCCCCAGCATTTT
CASRAGDSNQPQHF
>TRBV9|TRBJ1-6|.|.
TGTGCCAGCAGCGTAGAGGGGGATAGTTCACCCCTCCACTTT
CASSVEGDSSPLHF
>TRBV2|TRBJ2-1|TRBD2|.
TGTGCCAGCAAGGGGACTAGCGGGATCGGTGAGCAGTTCTTC
CASKGTSGIGEQFF
>TRBV10-3|TRBJ2-1|.|.
TGTGCCATCAGTGACCCCGCCAGGGGTAATGCGAATGAGCAGTTCTTC
CAISDPARGNANEQFF
>TRBV4-2|TRBJ2-7|TRBD1|.
TGTGCCAGCAGCCAAGATCTTTCCCCCGGGACAGTTCCCTACGAGCAGTACTTC
CASSQDLSPGTVPYEQYF
>TRBV19|TRBJ2-1|TRBD2|few
TGTGCCAGTAGTAAGCGGGGGAATGAGCAGTTCTTC
CASSKRGNEQFF
>TRBV7-2|TRBJ2-4|.|.
TGTGCCAGCAGCCTGTCCTTGTGGGGGGAAAACATTCAGTACTTC
CASSLSLWGENIQYF
>TRBV11-2|TRBJ1-1|TRBD1|.
TGTGCCAGCAGCTCCCGGGACAGGGAGAACACTGAAGCTTTCTTT
CASSSRDRENTEAFF
>TRBV30|TRBJ2-4|TRBD2|.
TGTGCCTGGAGCCCGACTAGCGGGAGCCACATTCAGTACTTC
CAWSPTSGSHIQYF
>TRBV5-4|TRBJ2-3|.|.
TGTGCCAGCAGCTTGGCACAGAAAAGCACAGATACGCAGTATTTT
CASSLAQKSTDTQYF
>TRBV6-1|TRBJ2-6|TRBD1|.
TGTGCCAGCAGGGAGACAGGGGCCGGGGCCAACGTCCTGACTTTC
CASRETGAGANVLTF
>TRBV13|TRBJ1-2|.|few
TGTGCCAGCAGCCGAAACGGGAGGAGTAACTATGGCTACACCTTC
CASSRNGRSNYGYTF
>TRBV9|TRBJ2-3|TRBD2|.
TGTGCCAGCAGCGTACTAGCGGGGCCAGGGGATACGCAGTATTTT
CASSVLAGPGDTQYF
>TRBV5-4|TRBJ1-1|TRBD1|few
TGTGCCAGCAGCACTGGACAGGAGAAAGCTTTCTTT
CASSTGQEKAFF